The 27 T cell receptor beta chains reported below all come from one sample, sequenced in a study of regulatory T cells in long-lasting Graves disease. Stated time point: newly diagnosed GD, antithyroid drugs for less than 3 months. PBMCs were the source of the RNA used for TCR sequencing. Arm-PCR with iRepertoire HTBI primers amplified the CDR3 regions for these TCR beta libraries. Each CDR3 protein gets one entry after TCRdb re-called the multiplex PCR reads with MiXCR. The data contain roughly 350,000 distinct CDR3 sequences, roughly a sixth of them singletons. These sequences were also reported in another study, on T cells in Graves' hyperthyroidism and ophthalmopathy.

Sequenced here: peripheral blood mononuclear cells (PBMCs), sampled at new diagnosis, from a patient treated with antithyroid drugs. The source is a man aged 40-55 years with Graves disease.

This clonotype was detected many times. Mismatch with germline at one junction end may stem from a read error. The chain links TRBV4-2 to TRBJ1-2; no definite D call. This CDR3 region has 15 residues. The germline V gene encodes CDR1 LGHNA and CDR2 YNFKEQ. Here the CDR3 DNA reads TGCGCCAGCAGCCAAGATCATGTGGGCATTCGGGGCTACACCTTC. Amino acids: CASSQDHVGIRGYTF.

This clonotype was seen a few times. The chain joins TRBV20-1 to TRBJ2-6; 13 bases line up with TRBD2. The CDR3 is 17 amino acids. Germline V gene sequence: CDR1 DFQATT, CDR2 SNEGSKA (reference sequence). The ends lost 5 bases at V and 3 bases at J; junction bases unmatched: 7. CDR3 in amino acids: CSAATSGGAYGANVLTF. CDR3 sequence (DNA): TGCAGTGCTGCAACTAGCGGGGGGGCGTATGGGGCCAACGTCCTGACTTTC.

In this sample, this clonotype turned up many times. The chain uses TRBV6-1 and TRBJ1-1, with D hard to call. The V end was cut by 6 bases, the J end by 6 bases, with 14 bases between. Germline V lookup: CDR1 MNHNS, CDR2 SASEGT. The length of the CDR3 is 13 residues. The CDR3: CASSDLGAAEAFF. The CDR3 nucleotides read TGTGCCAGCAGCGACCTGGGAGCGGCTGAAGCTTTCTTT.

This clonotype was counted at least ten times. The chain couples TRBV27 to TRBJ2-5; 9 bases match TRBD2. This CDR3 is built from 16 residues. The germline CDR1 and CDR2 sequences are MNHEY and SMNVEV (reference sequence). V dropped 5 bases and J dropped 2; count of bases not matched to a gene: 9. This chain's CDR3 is CASSPKGLAAQETQYF. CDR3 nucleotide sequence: TGTGCCAGCAGTCCTAAGGGACTAGCAGCTCAAGAGACCCAGTACTTC.

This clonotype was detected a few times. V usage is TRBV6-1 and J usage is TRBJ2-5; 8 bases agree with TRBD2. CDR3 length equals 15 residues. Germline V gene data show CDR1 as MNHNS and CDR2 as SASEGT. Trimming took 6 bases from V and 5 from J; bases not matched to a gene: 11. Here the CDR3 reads CASRGIAGLRETQYF. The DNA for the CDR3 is TGTGCCAGCAGGGGAATAGCGGGGCTAAGGGAGACCCAGTACTTC.

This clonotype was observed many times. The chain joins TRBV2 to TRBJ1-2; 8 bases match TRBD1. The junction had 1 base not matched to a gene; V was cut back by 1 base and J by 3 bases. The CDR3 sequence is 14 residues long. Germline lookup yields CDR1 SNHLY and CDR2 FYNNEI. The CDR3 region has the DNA TGTGCCAGCAGTGAAGGCAGGGGGCACTATGGCTACACCTTC. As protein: CASSEGRGHYGYTF.

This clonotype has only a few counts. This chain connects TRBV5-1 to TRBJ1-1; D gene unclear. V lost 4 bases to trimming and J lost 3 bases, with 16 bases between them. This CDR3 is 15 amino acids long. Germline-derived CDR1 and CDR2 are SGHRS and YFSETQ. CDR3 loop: CASSPTGRSDTEAFF. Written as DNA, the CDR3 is TGCGCCAGCAGCCCGACCGGCCGAAGCGACACTGAAGCTTTCTTT. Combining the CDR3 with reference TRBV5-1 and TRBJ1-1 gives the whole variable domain KAGVTQTPRYLIKTRGQQVTLSCSPISGHRSVSWYQQTPGQGLQFLFEYFSETQRNKGNFPGRFSGRQFSNSRSEMNVSTLELGDSALYLCASSPTGRSDTEAFFGQGTRLTVV.

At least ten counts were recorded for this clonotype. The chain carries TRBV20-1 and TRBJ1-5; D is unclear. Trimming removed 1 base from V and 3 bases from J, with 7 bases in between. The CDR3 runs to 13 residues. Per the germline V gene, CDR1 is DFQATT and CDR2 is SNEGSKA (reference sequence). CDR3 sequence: CSARGRDNQPQHF. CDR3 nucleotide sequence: TGCAGTGCTAGAGGCAGAGACAATCAGCCCCAGCATTTT.

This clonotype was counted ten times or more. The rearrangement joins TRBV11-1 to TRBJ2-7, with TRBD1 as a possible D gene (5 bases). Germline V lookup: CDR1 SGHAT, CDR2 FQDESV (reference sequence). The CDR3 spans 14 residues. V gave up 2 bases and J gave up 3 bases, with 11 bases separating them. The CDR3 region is CASSLTGNNYEQYF. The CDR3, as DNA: TGTGCCAGCAGCTTAACAGGTAACAACTACGAGCAGTACTTC.

This CDR3 reads CASTPVGGLDGYTF. The CDR3 bases are TGCGCCAGCACCCCCGTAGGGGGCTTGGATGGCTACACCTTC. This sequence joins TRBV5-1 and TRBJ1-2; 7 bases align to TRBD1. After removal of 6 bases from V and 6 bases from J, the junction contained 11 bases not matched to a gene. This CDR3 is built from 14 residues. In germline, CDR1 is SGHRS, CDR2 YFSETQ.

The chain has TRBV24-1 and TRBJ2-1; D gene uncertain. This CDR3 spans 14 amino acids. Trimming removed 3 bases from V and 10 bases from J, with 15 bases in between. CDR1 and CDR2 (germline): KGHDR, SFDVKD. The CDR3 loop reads CATSDVPGSQEQFF. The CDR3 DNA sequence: TGTGCCACCAGTGATGTCCCAGGTTCTCAAGAGCAGTTCTTC.

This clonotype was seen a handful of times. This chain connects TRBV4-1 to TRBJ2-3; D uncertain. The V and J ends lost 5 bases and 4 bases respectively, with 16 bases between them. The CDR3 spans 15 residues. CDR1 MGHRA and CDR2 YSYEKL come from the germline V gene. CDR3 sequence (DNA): TGCGCCAGCAGCTTTCTCCACCCATGGCCAGATACGCAGTATTTT. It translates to CASSFLHPWPDTQYF.

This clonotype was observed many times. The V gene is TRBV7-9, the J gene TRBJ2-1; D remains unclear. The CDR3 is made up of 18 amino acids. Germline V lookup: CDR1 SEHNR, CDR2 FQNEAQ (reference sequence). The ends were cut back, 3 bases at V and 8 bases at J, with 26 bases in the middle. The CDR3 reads CASSFYLRSVLGYDEQFF. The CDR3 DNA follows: TGTGCCAGCAGCTTTTATCTCCGGTCCGTACTGGGGTATGATGAGCAGTTCTTC.

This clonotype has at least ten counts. The CDR3 is CSVVGLDLSDTQYF. The CDR3 coding sequence is TGCAGCGTTGTGGGACTAGACTTATCAGATACGCAGTATTTT. J is TRBJ2-3 and V is TRBV29-1; TRBD2 matches at 8 bases. Germline V CDR1 and CDR2: SQVTM, ANQGSEA. The CDR3 has 14 amino acids. The junction had 7 bases not matched to a gene; V was cut back by 4 bases and J by 4 bases.

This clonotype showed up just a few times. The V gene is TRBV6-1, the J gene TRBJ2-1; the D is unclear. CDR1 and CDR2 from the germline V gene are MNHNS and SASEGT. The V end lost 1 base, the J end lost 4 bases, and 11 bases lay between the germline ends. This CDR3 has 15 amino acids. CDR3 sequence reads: CASSEDETSYNEQFF. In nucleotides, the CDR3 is TGTGCCAGCAGTGAAGACGAGACATCTTACAATGAGCAGTTCTTC.

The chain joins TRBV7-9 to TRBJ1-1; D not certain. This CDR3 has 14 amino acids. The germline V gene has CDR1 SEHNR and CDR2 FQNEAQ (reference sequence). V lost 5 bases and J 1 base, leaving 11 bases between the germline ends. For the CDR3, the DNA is TGTGCCAGCAGCACTCGGGCCCAGAACACTGAAGCTTTCTTT. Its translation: CASSTRAQNTEAFF.

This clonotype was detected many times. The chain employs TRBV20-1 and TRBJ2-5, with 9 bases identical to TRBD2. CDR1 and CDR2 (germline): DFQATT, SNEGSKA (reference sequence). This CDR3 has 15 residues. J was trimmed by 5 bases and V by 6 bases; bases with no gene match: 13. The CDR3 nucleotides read TGCAGTGCACGACTAGCGGCTGTCTCAAGCGAGACCCAGTACTTC. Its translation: CSARLAAVSSETQYF.

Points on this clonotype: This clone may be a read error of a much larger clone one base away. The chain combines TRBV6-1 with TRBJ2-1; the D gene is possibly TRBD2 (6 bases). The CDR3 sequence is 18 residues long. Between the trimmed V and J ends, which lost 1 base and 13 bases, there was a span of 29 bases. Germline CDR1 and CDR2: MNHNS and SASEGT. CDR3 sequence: CASSEVASRGSGQETQFF. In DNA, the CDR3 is TGTGCCAGCAGTGAAGTTGCTTCGCGGGGCAGCGGTCAAGAGACCCAGTTCTTC.

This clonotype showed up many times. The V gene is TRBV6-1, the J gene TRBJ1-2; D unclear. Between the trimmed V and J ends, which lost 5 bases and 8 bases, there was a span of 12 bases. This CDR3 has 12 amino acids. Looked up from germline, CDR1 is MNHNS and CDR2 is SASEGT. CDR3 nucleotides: TGTGCCAGCAGTAGACACTATCCCGGCTACACCTTC. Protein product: CASSRHYPGYTF.

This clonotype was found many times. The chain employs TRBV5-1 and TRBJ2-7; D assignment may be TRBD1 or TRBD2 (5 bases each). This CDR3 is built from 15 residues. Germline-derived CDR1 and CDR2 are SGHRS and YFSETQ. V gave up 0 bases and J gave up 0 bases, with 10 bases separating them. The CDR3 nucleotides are TGCGCCAGCAGCTTGGCCGGGGACGTCTCCTACGAGCAGTACTTC. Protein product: CASSLAGDVSYEQYF.

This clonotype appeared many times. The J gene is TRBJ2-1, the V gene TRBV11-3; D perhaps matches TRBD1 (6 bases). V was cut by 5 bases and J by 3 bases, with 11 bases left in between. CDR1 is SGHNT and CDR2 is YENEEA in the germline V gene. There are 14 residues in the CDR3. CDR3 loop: CASSLQGSYNEQFF. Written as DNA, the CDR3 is TGTGCCAGCAGCCTCCAGGGGAGCTACAATGAGCAGTTCTTC.

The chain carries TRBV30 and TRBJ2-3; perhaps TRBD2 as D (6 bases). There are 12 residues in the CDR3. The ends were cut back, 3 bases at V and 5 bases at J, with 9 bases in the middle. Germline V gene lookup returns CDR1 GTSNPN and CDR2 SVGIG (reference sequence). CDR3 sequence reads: CAWRGRRDTQYF. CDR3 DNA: TGTGCCTGGAGAGGGAGGAGAGATACGCAGTATTTT.

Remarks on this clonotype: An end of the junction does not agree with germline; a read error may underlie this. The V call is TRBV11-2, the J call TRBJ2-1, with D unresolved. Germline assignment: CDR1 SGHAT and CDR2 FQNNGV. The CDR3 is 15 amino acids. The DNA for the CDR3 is TGCGCCAGCAGCCAAGATCTCCACTTCTCCAATGAGCAGTTCTTC. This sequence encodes CASSQDLHFSNEQFF.

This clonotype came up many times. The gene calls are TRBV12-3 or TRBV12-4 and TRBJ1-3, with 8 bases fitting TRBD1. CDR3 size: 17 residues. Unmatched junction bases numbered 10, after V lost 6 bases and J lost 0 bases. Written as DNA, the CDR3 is TGTGCCAGCAGCCTAACATGGGGACAGGACTCTGGAAACACCATATATTTT. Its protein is CASSLTWGQDSGNTIYF.

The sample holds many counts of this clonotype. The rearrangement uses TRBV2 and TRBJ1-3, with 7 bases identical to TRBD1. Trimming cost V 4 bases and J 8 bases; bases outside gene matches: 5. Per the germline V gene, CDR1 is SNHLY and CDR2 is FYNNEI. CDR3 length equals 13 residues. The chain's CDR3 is CASSGVTGDTIYF. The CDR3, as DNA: TGTGCCAGCAGTGGGGTTACAGGGGACACCATATATTTT.

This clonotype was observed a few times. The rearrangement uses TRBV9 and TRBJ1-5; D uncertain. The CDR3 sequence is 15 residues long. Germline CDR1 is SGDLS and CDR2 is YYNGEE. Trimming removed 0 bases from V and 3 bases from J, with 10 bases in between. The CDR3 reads CASSVGGQVNQPQHF. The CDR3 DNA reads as TGTGCCAGCAGCGTAGGAGGGCAAGTCAATCAGCCCCAGCATTTT.

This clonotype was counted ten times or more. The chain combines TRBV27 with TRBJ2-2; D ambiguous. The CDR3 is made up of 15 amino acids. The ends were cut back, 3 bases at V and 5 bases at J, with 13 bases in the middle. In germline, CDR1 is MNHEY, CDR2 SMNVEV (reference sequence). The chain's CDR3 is CASSFDSTSTGELFF. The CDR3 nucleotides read TGTGCCAGCAGTTTCGACTCGACCTCAACCGGGGAGCTGTTTTTT.